These 28 T cell receptor beta chains share one sample of origin, sequenced in a study of blood T cell repertoires in COVID-19. This table comes from immunoSEQ multiplex PCR, and its TCRdb copy is limited to in-frame clones, with some not included. The repertoire consists of approximately 46,000 clones, with 84% occurring once and the leading ten covering about 8%. Source material: peripheral blood. These receptors were taken from a human donor in a cohort sampled during active COVID-19.

The chain uses TRBV6-2 or TRBV6-3 and TRBJ1-2; TRBD1 aligns across 10 bases. The CDR3 length is 16 residues. J was trimmed by 8 bases and V by 5 bases; bases with no gene match: 14. Germline CDR1 and CDR2: MNHEY and SVGEGT. This CDR3 is CASSPILRDRGFGYTF. CDR3 in DNA: TGTGCCAGCAGTCCGATTCTCCGGGACAGGGGTTTCGGCTACACCTTC.

The gene calls are TRBV9 and TRBJ2-1, with 7 bases identical to TRBD2. CDR1 and CDR2 (germline): SGDLS, YYNGEE. Trimming took 0 bases from V and 7 from J; bases not matched to a gene: 7. CDR3 length: 15 residues. CDR3 region: CASSVEGRRENEQFF. The CDR3 coding sequence is TGTGCCAGCAGCGTAGAGGGCAGGCGGGAGAATGAGCAGTTCTTC.

This clone showed up just a few times. The chain couples TRBV9 to TRBJ2-2, with 8 bases that match TRBD2. Germline loops: CDR1 SGDLS, CDR2 YYNGEE. The CDR3 length is 15 residues. V shed 3 bases, J shed 7 bases, and the junction held 8 bases outside the gene matches. CDR3 residues: CASSAPGGRSGELFF. CDR3 bases: TGTGCCAGCAGCGCCCCGGGAGGGAGAAGCGGGGAGCTGTTTTTT.

The V gene is TRBV28, the J gene TRBJ1-5, with 7 bases matching TRBD1. From germline, CDR1 is MDHEN and CDR2 SYDVKM. Trimming cost V 4 bases and J 0 bases; bases outside gene matches: 12. The CDR3 runs to 18 residues. The CDR3 spells CASSYPGQINYSNQPQHF. CDR3 bases: TGTGCCAGCAGTTACCCGGGACAGATAAATTATAGCAATCAGCCCCAGCATTTT.

This clone was seen more than once but under ten times. The gene calls are TRBV6-6 and TRBJ1-5, with TRBD1 matching 7 bases. Losses at the gene ends were 5 bases for V and 6 bases for J; bases not matched to a gene: 4. This CDR3 has 13 residues. Germline CDR1 is MNHNY and CDR2 is SVGAGI (reference sequence). In DNA form, the CDR3 reads TGTGCCAGCAGTGGACAGGTCGCTCAGCCCCAGCATTTT. This translates into CASSGQVAQPQHF.

This clone was observed a single time. The chain couples TRBV6-5 to TRBJ1-5; weak D call: TRBD1 (5 bases). The CDR3 extends over 14 amino acids. V dropped 2 bases and J dropped 5 bases, with 10 bases sitting between them. CDR1 and CDR2 (germline): MNHEY, SVGAGI. As DNA, the CDR3 is TGTGCCAGCAGTTACAATGGGGGGGATCAGCCCCAGCATTTT. It yields the protein CASSYNGGDQPQHF.

V gene TRBV18 combines with J gene TRBJ1-4; D possibly corresponds to TRBD1 (5 bases). Trimming left V 0 bases short and J 5 bases short, with 10 bases between. The CDR3 contains 15 residues. Germline values: CDR1 KGHSH, CDR2 LQKENI. The CDR3: CASSPPGRRNEKLFF. CDR3 nucleotides: TGTGCCAGCTCACCACCGGGGCGCCGAAATGAAAAACTGTTTTTT.

The chain combines TRBV11-3 with TRBJ2-7; a weak D match, TRBD2 (6 bases). V gave up 1 base and J gave up 5 bases, with 12 bases separating them. Per the germline V gene, CDR1 is SGHNT and CDR2 is YENEEA. This CDR3 contains 14 residues. The CDR3 DNA follows: TGTGCCAGCAGCTTAGGGAGGGGCTCAGACGAGCAGTACTTC. The encoded protein is CASSLGRGSDEQYF.

This sequence joins TRBV6-6 and TRBJ2-2; maybe TRBD2 (5 bases). This CDR3 region has 15 residues. V gave up 6 bases and J gave up 1 base, with 12 bases separating them. Germline V gene sequence: CDR1 MNHNY, CDR2 SVGAGI (reference sequence). The CDR3 region has the DNA TGTGCCAGCAGATCCGACTACCTGAACACCGGGGAGCTGTTTTTT. This encodes CASRSDYLNTGELFF.

This rearrangement joins TRBV27 to TRBJ1-1; D is unclear. Trimming cost V 3 bases and J 2 bases, with 13 bases left between them. CDR3 length equals 15 residues. Germline CDR1 MNHEY, CDR2 SMNVEV (reference sequence). The CDR3 reads CASSLRQIRNTEAFF. CDR3 sequence (DNA): TGTGCCAGCAGTTTGAGGCAAATACGAAACACTGAAGCTTTCTTT.

The rearrangement joins TRBV10-3 to TRBJ2-5, with D tentatively TRBD1 (6 bases). Trimming removed 6 bases from V and 5 bases from J, with 19 bases in between. Germline CDR1 is ENHRY and CDR2 is SYGVKD. The CDR3 extends over 15 amino acids. The CDR3 loop reads CAISPNQGRRETQYF. CDR3 nucleotides: TGTGCCATCAGCCCCAATCAGGGGCGCAGGGAGACCCAGTACTTC.

The chain employs TRBV5-4 and TRBJ1-6; D unclear. The CDR3 spans 14 residues. The V end lost 0 bases, the J end lost 6 bases, and 7 bases lay between the germline ends. Per the germline V gene, CDR1 is SGHNT and CDR2 is YYREEE (reference sequence). The CDR3, as DNA: TGTGCCAGCAGCTTGGGCGGTGCTAATTCACCCCTCCACTTT. Protein: CASSLGGANSPLHF.

This chain joins TRBV6-2 or TRBV6-3 and TRBJ2-5; D might be TRBD1 (6 bases). Trimming shortened V by 0 bases and J by 8 bases, and 10 bases separated the two germline ends. The length of the CDR3 is 13 residues. Germline assignment: CDR1 MNHEY and CDR2 SVGEGT. The CDR3 DNA reads as TGTGCCAGCAGTTACTCGGACAGACAAACCCAGTACTTC. It specifies CASSYSDRQTQYF.

This rearrangement joins TRBV6-1 to TRBJ1-1; TRBD1 might be the D (5 bases). There are 14 residues in the CDR3. The germline V gene encodes CDR1 MNHNS and CDR2 SASEGT. Trimming left V 2 bases short and J 4 bases short, with 11 bases between. CDR3 amino acids: CASSELGGGTEAFF. CDR3 nucleotide sequence: TGTGCCAGCAGTGAACTCGGGGGAGGCACTGAAGCTTTCTTT.

The chain links TRBV11-3 to TRBJ1-1, with 7 bases identical to TRBD1. J lost 4 bases, V lost 4 bases, and 6 bases had no gene match. Germline values: CDR1 SGHNT, CDR2 YENEEA. CDR3 length equals 14 residues. The CDR3 coding sequence is TGTGCCAGCAGCTACCAAGGGGGCGGCACTGAAGCTTTCTTT. Translating it yields CASSYQGGGTEAFF.

The rearrangement links TRBV4-2 to TRBJ2-1; 12 nucleotides align to TRBD2. The length of the CDR3 is 17 residues. J gave up 8 bases and V 1 base, and 9 bases lay outside the gene matches. Germline lookup yields CDR1 LGHNA and CDR2 YNFKEQ. The CDR3 DNA is TGTGCCAGCAGCCAAGCCGCGACTAGCGGGAGAAGGGATGAGCAGTTCTTC. Its translation is CASSQAATSGRRDEQFF.

This chain uses TRBV30 with TRBJ1-1; 8 bases match TRBD1. Germline-derived CDR1 and CDR2 are GTSNPN and SVGIG (reference sequence). The ends lost 1 base at V and 3 bases at J; junction bases unmatched: 4. CDR3 length equals 14 residues. The CDR3 DNA is TGTGCCTGGAGTGCGATGGACAGGGACACTGAAGCTTTCTTT. It encodes CAWSAMDRDTEAFF.

The chain uses TRBV5-1 and TRBJ2-2; D uncertain. Trimming stripped 0 bases from V and 8 bases from J, with 11 bases between. Germline CDR1 reads SGHRS; CDR2 reads YFSETQ. The CDR3 spans 14 residues. DNA of the CDR3: TGCGCCAGCAGCTTGGCCGAGGCGAGAGGGGAGCTGTTTTTT. Amino acids: CASSLAEARGELFF.

The table lists this clone with a count of one. The J gene is TRBJ2-7, the V gene TRBV5-6, with 9 bases fitting TRBD1. V was pared by 4 bases and J by 2 bases, with 7 bases of the junction left unmatched. This CDR3 is 15 amino acids long. CDR1 SGHDT and CDR2 YYEEEE come from the germline V gene. CDR3: CASSGGTGRTYEQYF. Written as DNA, the CDR3 is TGTGCCAGCAGCGGAGGGACAGGGAGGACCTACGAGCAGTACTTC.

The chain is built from TRBV6-6 and TRBJ1-1, with D tentatively TRBD1 (5 bases). Germline CDR1 is MNHNY and CDR2 is SVGAGI (reference sequence). V gave up 4 bases and J gave up 1 base, with 10 bases separating them. The CDR3 totals 14 residues. The CDR3 is CASSLQQENTEAFF. DNA of the CDR3: TGTGCCAGCAGTTTACAACAGGAGAACACTGAAGCTTTCTTT.

The rearrangement links TRBV5-4 to TRBJ2-7; 9 bases fit TRBD2. The trim removed 4 bases at V and 0 bases at J, leaving 5 bases unmatched. The CDR3 runs to 15 residues. Looked up from germline, CDR1 is SGHNT and CDR2 is YYREEE (reference sequence). The CDR3 DNA reads as TGTGCCAGCAGCGCTACTAGCGGGCTCTCCTACGAGCAGTACTTC. As protein: CASSATSGLSYEQYF.

This chain uses TRBV7-9 with TRBJ2-7; D is perhaps TRBD1 (6 bases). Germline loops: CDR1 SEHNR, CDR2 FQNEAQ (reference sequence). Trimming removed 5 bases at V and 5 bases at J, with 10 bases between. CDR3 length equals 12 residues. Here the CDR3 reads CASSAYRDEQYF. In DNA form, the CDR3 reads TGTGCCAGCAGCGCCTACAGGGACGAGCAGTACTTC.

This chain links TRBV30 with TRBJ2-7, with unresolved D. Per the germline V gene, CDR1 is GTSNPN and CDR2 is SVGIG (reference sequence). Trimming shortened V by 0 bases and J by 4 bases, and 7 bases separated the two germline ends. The CDR3 has 12 residues. DNA for the CDR3: TGTGCCTGGAGTGTAATGGAGTACGAGCAGTACTTC. Its protein product is CAWSVMEYEQYF.

The gene calls are TRBV7-2 and TRBJ2-5; 9 bases agree with TRBD2. The CDR3 loop spans 14 amino acids. V dropped 7 bases and J dropped 5; count of bases not matched to a gene: 8. Germline V CDR1 and CDR2: SGHTA, FQGNSA. CDR3 sequence: CASKAGGPIETQYF. The CDR3 nucleotides are TGTGCCAGCAAGGCGGGAGGGCCAATTGAGACCCAGTACTTC.

The CDR3 is CASSYSRYGYTF. CDR3 DNA: TGTGCCAGCAGTTACTCGAGATATGGCTACACCTTC. The chain links TRBV6-2 or TRBV6-3 to TRBJ1-2, with unresolved D. V was trimmed by 0 bases and J by 5 bases, leaving 4 bases between them. CDR1 and CDR2 (germline): MNHEY, SVGEGT. The CDR3 has 12 amino acids.

The chain uses TRBV6-5 and TRBJ2-7, with 7 nucleotides matching TRBD2. V gave up 6 bases and J gave up 0 bases; unmatched junction bases: 8. There are 15 residues in the CDR3. The germline V gene has CDR1 MNHEY and CDR2 SVGAGI. Here the CDR3 DNA reads TGTGCCAGCAGGATTAGCGGGTTTTCCTCCTACGAGCAGTACTTC. This gives the protein CASRISGFSSYEQYF.

The V and J genes are TRBV19 and TRBJ2-4, with TRBD2 matching 7 bases. The CDR3 is 19 residues long. V was pared by 6 bases and J by 6 bases, with 23 bases of the junction left unmatched. Per the germline V gene, CDR1 is LNHDA and CDR2 is SQIVND (reference sequence). The CDR3 spells CASRATVGGAGVGLNIQYF. CDR3 nucleotide sequence: TGTGCCAGTAGAGCTACCGTGGGTGGTGCGGGAGTGGGCCTAAACATTCAGTACTTC.

This sequence joins TRBV19 and TRBJ1-5, with 7 bases matching TRBD1. J gave up 3 bases and V 3 bases, and 8 bases lay outside the gene matches. Germline V lookup: CDR1 LNHDA, CDR2 SQIVND (reference sequence). The CDR3 sequence is 16 residues long. The CDR3 coding sequence is TGTGCCAGTAGTATCCTTGGACAGGCGGTCAATCAGCCCCAGCATTTT. It is translated as CASSILGQAVNQPQHF.